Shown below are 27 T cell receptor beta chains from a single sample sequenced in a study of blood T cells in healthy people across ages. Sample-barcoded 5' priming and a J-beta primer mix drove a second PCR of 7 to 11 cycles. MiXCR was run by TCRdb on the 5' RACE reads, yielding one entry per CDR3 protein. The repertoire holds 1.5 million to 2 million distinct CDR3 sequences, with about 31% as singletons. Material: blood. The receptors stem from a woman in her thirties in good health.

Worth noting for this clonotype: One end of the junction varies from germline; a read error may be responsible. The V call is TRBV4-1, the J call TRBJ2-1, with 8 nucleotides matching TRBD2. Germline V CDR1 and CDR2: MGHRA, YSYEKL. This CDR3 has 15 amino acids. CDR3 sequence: CASSQVGTRANERFF. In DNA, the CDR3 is TGTGCCAGCAGCCAAGTAGGGACTAGAGCTAATGAGCGGTTCTTC.

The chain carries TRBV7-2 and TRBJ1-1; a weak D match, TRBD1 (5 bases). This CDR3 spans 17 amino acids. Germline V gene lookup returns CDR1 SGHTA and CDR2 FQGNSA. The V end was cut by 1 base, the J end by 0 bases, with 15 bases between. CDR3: CASSLDPRTKLNTEAFF. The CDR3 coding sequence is TGTGCCAGCAGCTTAGATCCCAGGACAAAGCTGAACACTGAAGCTTTCTTT.

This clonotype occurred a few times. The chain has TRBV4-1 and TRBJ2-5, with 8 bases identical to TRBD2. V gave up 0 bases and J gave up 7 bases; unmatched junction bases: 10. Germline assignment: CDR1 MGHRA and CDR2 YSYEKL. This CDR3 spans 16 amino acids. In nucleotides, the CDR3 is TGCGCCAGCAGCCAAGACTTTAGCGGCCTAGCGGGGACCCAGTACTTC. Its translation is CASSQDFSGLAGTQYF.

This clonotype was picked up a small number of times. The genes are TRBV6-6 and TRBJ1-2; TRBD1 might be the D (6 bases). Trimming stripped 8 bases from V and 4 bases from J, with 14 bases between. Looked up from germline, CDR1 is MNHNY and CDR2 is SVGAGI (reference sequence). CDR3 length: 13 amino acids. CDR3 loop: CASVQDRFYGYTF. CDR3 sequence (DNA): TGTGCCAGCGTTCAGGACAGATTCTATGGCTACACCTTC.

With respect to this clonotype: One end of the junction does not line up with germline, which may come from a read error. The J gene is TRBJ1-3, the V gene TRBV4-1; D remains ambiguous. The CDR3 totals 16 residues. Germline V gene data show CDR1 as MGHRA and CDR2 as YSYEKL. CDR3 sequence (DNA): TGCGCCAGCGGCCAAGATGCCCGAGCCTCTGGAAACACCATATATTTT. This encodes CASGQDARASGNTIYF.

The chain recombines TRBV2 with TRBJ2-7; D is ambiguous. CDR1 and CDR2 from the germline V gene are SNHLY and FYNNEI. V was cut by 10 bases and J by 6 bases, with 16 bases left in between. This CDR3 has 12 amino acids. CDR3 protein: CANLDSNGEQYF. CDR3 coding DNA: TGTGCCAACCTAGATAGCAACGGCGAGCAGTACTTC. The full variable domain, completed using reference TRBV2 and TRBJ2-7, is EPEVTQTPSHQVTQMGQEVILRCVPISNHLYFYWYRQILGQKVEFLVSFYNNEISEKSEIFDDQFSVERPDGSNFTLKIRSTKLEDSAMYFCANLDSNGEQYFGPGTRLTVT.

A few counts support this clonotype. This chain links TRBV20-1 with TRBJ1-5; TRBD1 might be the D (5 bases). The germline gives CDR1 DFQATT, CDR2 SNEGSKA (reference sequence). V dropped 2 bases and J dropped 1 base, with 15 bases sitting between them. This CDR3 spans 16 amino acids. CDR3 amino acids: CSARTGTPGSNQPQHF. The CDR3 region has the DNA TGCAGTGCTAGAACCGGGACTCCCGGGAGCAATCAGCCCCAGCATTTT.

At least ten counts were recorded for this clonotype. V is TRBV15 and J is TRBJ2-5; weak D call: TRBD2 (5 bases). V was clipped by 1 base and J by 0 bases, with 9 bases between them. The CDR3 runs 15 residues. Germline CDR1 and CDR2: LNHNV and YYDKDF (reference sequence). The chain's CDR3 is CATSRVLDYQETQYF. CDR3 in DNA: TGTGCCACCAGCAGAGTTCTGGACTACCAAGAGACCCAGTACTTC.

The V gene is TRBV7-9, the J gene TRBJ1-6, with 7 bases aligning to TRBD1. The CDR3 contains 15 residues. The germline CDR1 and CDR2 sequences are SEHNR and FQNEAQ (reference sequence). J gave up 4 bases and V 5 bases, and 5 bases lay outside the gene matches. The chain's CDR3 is CASSKDRPYNSPLHF. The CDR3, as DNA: TGTGCCAGCAGCAAGGACAGGCCGTATAATTCACCCCTCCACTTT.

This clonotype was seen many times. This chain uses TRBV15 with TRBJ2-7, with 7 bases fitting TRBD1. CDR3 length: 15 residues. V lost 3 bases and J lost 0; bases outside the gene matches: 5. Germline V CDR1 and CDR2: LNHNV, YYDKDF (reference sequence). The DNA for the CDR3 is TGTGCCACCAGCAGTGACAGGGCAAGCTCCTACGAGCAGTACTTC. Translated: CATSSDRASSYEQYF.

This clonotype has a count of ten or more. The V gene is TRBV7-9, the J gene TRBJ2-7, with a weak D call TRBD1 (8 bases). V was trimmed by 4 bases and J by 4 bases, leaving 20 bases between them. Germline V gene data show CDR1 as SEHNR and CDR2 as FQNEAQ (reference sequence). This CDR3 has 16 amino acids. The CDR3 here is CASSWSDGQGGYEQYF. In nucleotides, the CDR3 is TGTGCCAGCAGCTGGAGCGACGGACAGGGAGGGTACGAGCAGTACTTC.

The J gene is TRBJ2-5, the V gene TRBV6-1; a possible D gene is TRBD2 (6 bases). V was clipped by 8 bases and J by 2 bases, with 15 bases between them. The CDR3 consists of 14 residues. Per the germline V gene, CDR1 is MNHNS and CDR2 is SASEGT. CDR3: CASGHGGAQETQYF. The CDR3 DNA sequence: TGTGCCAGCGGGCACGGAGGGGCTCAAGAGACCCAGTACTTC.

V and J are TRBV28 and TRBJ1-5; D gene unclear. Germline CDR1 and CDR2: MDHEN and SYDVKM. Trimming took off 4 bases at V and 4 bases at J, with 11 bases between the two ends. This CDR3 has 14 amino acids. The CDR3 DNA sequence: TGTGCCAGCAGTTCCCCACAGAATAATCAGCCCCAGCATTTT. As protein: CASSSPQNNQPQHF.

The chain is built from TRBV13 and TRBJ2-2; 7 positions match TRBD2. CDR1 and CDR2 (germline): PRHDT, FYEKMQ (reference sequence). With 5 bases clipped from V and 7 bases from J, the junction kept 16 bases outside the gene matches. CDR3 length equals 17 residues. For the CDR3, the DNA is TGTGCCAGCAGCGGATCGGGGGAGGGCCGTTTAAGCGGGGAGCTGTTTTTT. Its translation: CASSGSGEGRLSGELFF.

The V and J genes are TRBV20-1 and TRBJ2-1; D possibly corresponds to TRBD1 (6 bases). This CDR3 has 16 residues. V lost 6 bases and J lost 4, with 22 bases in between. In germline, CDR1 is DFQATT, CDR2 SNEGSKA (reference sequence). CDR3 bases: TGCAGTGCCCCCAGCCCCAGGGCCAGGGGTTACAATGAGCAGTTCTTC. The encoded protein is CSAPSPRARGYNEQFF.

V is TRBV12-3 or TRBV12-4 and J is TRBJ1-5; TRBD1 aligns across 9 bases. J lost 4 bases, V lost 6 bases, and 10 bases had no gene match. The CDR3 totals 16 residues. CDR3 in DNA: TGTGCCAGCAGAAAAGACGGGACAGGGCCTAATCAGCCCCAGCATTTT. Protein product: CASRKDGTGPNQPQHF.

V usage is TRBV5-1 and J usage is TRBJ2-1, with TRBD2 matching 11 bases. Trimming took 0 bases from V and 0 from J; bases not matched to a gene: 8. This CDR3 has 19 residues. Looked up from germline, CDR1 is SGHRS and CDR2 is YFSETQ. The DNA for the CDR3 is TGCGCCAGCAGCTTGGGGCTAGCGGGAGGATTCAGCTCCTACAATGAGCAGTTCTTC. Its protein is CASSLGLAGGFSSYNEQFF. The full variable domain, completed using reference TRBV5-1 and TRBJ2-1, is KAGVTQTPRYLIKTRGQQVTLSCSPISGHRSVSWYQQTPGQGLQFLFEYFSETQRNKGNFPGRFSGRQFSNSRSEMNVSTLELGDSALYLCASSLGLAGGFSSYNEQFFGPGTRLTVL.

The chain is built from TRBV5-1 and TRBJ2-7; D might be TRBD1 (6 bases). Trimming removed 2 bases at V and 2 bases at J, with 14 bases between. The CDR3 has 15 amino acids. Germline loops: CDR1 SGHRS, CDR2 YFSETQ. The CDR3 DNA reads TGCGCCAGCAGCTTAGATGGGGGCCTTACCTACGAGCAGTACTTC. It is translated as CASSLDGGLTYEQYF.

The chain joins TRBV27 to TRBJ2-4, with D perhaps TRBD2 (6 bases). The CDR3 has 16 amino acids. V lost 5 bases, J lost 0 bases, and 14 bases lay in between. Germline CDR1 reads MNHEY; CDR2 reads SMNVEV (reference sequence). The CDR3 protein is CASSAGPHLAKNIQYF. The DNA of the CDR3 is TGTGCCAGCAGTGCGGGACCACACTTAGCCAAAAACATTCAGTACTTC.

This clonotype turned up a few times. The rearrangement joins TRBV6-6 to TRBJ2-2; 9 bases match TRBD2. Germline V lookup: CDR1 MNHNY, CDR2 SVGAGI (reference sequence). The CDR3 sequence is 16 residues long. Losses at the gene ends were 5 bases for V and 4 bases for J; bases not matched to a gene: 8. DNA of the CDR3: TGTGCCAGCAGTCCCCCTTATAGCGGGGGCACCGGGGAGCTGTTTTTT. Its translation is CASSPPYSGGTGELFF.

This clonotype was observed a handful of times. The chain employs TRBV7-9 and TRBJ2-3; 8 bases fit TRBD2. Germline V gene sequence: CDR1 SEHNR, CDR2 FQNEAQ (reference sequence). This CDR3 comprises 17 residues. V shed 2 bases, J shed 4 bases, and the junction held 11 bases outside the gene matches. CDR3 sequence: CASSLFGSGIQSDTQYF. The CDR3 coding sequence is TGTGCCAGCAGCTTATTTGGTAGCGGGATTCAGTCAGATACGCAGTATTTT.

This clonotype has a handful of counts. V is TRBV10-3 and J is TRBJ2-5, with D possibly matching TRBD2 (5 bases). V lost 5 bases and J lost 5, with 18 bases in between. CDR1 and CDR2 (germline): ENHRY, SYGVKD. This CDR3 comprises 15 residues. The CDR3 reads CAISSTRAPRETQYF. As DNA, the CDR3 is TGTGCCATCAGTTCCACGCGGGCGCCAAGGGAGACCCAGTACTTC.

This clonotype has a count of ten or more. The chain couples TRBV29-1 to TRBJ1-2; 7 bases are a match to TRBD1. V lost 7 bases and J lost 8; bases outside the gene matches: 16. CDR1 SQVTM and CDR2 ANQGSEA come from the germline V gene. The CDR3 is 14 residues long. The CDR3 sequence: CSAEGPGQALGYTF. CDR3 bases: TGCAGCGCCGAAGGTCCCGGACAGGCCCTGGGCTACACCTTC.

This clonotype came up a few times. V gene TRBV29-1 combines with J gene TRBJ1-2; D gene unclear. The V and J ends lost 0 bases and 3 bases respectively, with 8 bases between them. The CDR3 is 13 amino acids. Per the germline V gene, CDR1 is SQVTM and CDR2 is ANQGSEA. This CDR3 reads CSVEESSHYGYTF. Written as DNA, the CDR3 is TGCAGCGTTGAAGAGTCGTCTCACTATGGCTACACCTTC.

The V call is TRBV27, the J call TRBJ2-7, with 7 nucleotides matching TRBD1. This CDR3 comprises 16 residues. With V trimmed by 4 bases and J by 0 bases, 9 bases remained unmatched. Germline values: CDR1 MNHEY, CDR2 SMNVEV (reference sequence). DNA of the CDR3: TGTGCCAGCAGTTCCTCCGCAGGGGACAGCTCCTACGAGCAGTACTTC. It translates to CASSSSAGDSSYEQYF.

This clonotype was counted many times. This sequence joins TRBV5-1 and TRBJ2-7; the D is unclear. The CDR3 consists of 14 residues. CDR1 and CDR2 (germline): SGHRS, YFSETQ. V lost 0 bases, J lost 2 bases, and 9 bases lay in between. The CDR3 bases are TGCGCCAGCAGCTTGGCCCTAGGGACCTACGAGCAGTACTTC. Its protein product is CASSLALGTYEQYF.

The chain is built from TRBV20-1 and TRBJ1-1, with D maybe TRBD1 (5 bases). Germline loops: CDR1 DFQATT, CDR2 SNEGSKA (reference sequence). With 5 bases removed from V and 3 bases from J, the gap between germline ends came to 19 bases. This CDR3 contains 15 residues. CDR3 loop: CSAGTLPRVDTEAFF. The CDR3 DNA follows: TGCAGTGCTGGTACGCTTCCCAGGGTTGACACTGAAGCTTTCTTT.